The TCR beta chain described here comes from a study of regulatory T cells in long-lasting Graves disease. Time point indicated: newly diagnosed GD, antithyroid drugs for less than 3 months. Construction of the TCR library relied on RNA isolated from PBMCs. The CDR3 totals 13 residues. Trimming removed 0 bases from V and 10 bases from J, with 7 bases in between. CDR1 SEHNR and CDR2 FQNEAQ come from the germline V gene (reference sequence). In building TCR beta libraries, iRepertoire HTBI primers were used together with Arm-PCR of CDR3 regions. TCRdb called the multiplex PCR reads again in MiXCR, with one record for every CDR3 protein. Of about 520,000 distinct CDR3 sequences in the sample, 12% were seen once. As concerns this clonotype: Being one base from a much bigger clone, this may be a read error. This CDR3 is missing its conserved last phenylalanine or tryptophan, likely due to a read error.

These data are also associated with another study on T cells in Graves' hyperthyroidism and ophthalmopathy. That work contributes: The authors' 13 V-J model separated ophthalmopathy from stable hyperthyroidism.

The rearrangement links TRBV7-9 to TRBJ1-6, with D maybe TRBD1 (5 bases). The sequencing here drew on peripheral blood mononuclear cells (PBMCs), taken at new diagnosis, from a patient treated with antithyroid drugs. This sequence was found in a woman in her twenties or thirties with Graves disease. The DNA of the CDR3 is TGTGCCAGCAGCTTAGCGGGGGAATCACCCCTCCACTTG. Translating gives CASSLAGESPLHL.